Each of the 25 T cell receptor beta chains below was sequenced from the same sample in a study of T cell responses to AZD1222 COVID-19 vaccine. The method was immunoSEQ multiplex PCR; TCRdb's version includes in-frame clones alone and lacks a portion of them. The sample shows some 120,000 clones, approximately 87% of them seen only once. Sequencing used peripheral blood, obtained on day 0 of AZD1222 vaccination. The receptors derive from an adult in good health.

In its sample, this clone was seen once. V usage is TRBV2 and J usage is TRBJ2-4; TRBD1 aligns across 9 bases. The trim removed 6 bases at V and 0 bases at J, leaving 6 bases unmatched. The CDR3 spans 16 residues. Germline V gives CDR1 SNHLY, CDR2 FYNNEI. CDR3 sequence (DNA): TGTGCCAGCAGGGAACAGGGGGCGCAAGCCAAAAACATTCAGTACTTC. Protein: CASREQGAQAKNIQYF.

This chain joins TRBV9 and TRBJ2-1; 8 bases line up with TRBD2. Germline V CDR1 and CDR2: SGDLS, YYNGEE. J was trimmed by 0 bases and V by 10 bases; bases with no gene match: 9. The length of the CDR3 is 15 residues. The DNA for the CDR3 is TGTGCCTCCGGGGCGGGAGGTAGCTCCTACAATGAGCAGTTCTTC. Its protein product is CASGAGGSSYNEQFF.

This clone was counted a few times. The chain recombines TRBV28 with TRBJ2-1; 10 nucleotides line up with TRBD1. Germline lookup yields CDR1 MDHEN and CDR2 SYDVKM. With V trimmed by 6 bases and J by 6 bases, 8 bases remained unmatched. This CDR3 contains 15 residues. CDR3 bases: TGTGCCAGCAGCAGAGGGACAGGGGTCGCCAATGAGCAGTTCTTC. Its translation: CASSRGTGVANEQFF.

The CDR3 is CASSRTYEQYF. The CDR3 bases are TGTGCCAGCAGCAGAACCTACGAGCAGTACTTC. The chain carries TRBV9 and TRBJ2-7, with unresolved D. CDR1 and CDR2 (germline): SGDLS, YYNGEE. The CDR3 extends over 11 amino acids. V was pared by 4 bases and J by 2 bases, with 4 bases between.

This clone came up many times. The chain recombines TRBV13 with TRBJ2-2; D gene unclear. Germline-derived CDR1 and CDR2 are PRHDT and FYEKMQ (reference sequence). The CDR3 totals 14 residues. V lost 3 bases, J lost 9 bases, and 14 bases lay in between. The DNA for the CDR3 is TGTGCCAGCAGCTTTTTTACTCGTTCGAGGGAGCTGTTTTTT. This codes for CASSFFTRSRELFF.

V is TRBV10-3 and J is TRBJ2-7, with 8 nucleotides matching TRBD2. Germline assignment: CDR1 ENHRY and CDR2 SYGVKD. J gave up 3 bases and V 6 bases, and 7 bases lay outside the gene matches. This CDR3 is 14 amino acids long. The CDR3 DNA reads TGTGCCATCAGCTCAGCGGGGGACCACTACGAGCAGTACTTC. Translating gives CAISSAGDHYEQYF.

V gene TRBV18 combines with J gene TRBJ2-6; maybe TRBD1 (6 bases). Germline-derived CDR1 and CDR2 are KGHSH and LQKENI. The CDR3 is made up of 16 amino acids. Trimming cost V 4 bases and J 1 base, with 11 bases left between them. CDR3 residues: CASSQPRGSGANVLTF. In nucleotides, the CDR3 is TGTGCCAGCTCACAACCTAGGGGGTCTGGGGCCAACGTCCTGACTTTC.

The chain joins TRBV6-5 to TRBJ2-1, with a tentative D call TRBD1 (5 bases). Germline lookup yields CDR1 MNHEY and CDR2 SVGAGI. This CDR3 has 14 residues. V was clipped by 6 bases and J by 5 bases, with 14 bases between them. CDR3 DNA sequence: TGTGCCAGCAGCTTAGGGGCCGCCCACAATGAGCAGTTCTTC. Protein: CASSLGAAHNEQFF.

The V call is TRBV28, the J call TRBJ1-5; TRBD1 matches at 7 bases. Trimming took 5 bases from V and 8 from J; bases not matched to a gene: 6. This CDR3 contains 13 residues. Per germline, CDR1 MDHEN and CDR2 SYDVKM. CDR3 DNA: TGTGCCAGCAGTGGGGACAGTTGGGAGCCCCAGCATTTT. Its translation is CASSGDSWEPQHF. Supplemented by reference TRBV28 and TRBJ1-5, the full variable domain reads DVKVTQSSRYLVKRTGEKVFLECVQDMDHENMFWYRQDPGLGLRLIYFSYDVKMKEKGDIPEGYSVSREKKERFSLILESASTNQTSMYLCASSGDSWEPQHFGDGTRLSIL.

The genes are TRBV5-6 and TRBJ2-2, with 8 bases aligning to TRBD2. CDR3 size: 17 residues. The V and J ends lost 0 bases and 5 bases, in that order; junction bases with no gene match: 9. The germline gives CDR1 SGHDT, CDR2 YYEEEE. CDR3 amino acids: CASSLGGPGLVTGELFF. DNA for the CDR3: TGTGCCAGCAGCTTGGGGGGGCCGGGACTAGTGACCGGGGAGCTGTTTTTT.

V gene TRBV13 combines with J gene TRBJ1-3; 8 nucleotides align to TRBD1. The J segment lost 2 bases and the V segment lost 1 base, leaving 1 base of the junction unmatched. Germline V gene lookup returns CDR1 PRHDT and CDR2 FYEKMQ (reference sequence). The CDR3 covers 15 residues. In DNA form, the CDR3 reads TGTGCCAGCAGCTTAGAACAGGGGGCTGGAAACACCATATATTTT. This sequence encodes CASSLEQGAGNTIYF.

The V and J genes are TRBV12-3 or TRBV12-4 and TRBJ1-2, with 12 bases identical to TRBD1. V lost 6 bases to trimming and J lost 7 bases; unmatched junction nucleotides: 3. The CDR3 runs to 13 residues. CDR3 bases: TGTGCCAGCAGGGGGACAGGGGGCCGTGGCTACACCTTC. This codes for CASRGTGGRGYTF.

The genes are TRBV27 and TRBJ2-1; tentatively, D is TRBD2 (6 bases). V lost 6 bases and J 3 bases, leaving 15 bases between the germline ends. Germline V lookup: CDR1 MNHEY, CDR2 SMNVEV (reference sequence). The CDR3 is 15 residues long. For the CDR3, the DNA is TGTGCCAGCAGGGGGACTTTAAGGGACTACAATGAGCAGTTCTTC. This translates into CASRGTLRDYNEQFF.

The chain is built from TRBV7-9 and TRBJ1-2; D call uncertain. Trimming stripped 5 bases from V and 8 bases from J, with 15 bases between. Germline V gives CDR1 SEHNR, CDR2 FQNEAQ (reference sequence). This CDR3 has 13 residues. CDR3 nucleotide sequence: TGTGCCAGCAGCCCCTCCGTCATCCGGGGCTACACCTTC. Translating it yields CASSPSVIRGYTF.

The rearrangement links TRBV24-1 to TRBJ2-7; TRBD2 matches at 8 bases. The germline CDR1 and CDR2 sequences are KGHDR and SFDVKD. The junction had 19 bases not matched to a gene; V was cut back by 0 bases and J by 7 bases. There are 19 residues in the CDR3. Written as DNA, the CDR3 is TGTGCCACCAGTGATTTGAAAGGGGAACGGGAGGGATTTGGTTGGGAGCAGTACTTC. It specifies CATSDLKGEREGFGWEQYF.

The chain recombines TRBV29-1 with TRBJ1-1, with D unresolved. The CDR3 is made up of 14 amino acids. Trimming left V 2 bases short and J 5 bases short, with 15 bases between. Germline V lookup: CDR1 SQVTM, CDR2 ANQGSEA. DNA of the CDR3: TGCAGCGTTGAAAAGCGGACCCTAGGGACTGAAGCTTTCTTT. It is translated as CSVEKRTLGTEAFF. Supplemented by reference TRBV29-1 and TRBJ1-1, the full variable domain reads SAVISQKPSRDICQRGTSLTIQCQVDSQVTMMFWYRQQPGQSLTLIATANQGSEATYESGFVIDKFPISRPNLTFSTLTVSNMSPEDSSIYLCSVEKRTLGTEAFFGQGTRLTVV.

CDR3 bases: TGTGCCAGCAGTGAAGCGCCGCGGGTACAGGGGTGGCAGTACTTC. Translating it yields CASSEAPRVQGWQYF. This chain joins TRBV2 and TRBJ2-7; TRBD1 aligns across 7 bases. The CDR3 is 15 residues long. Germline V gene sequence: CDR1 SNHLY, CDR2 FYNNEI. J was trimmed by 9 bases and V by 0 bases; bases with no gene match: 11.

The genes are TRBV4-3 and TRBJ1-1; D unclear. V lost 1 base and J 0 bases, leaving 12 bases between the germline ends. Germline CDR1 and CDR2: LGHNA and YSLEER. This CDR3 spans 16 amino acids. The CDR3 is CASSQAWKELNTEAFF. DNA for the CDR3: TGCGCCAGCAGCCAAGCTTGGAAGGAATTGAACACTGAAGCTTTCTTT.

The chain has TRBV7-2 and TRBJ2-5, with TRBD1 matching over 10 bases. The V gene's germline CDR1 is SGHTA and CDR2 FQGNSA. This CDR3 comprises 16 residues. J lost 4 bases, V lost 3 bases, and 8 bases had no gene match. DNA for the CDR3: TGTGCCAGCAGCTTCGACAGGGGGCGTTACTTAGAGACCCAGTACTTC. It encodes CASSFDRGRYLETQYF.

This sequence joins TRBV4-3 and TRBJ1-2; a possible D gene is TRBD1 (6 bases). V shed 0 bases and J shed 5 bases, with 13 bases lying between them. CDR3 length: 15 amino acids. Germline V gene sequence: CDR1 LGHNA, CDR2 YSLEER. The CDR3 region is CASSQEQGGIYGYTF. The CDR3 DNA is TGCGCCAGCAGCCAAGAACAGGGAGGAATTTATGGCTACACCTTC.

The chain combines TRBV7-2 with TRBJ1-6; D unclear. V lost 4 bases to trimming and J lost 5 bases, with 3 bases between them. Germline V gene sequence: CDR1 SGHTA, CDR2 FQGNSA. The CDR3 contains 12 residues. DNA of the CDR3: TGTGCCAGCAGCTCAAATAATTCACCCCTCCACTTT. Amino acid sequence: CASSSNNSPLHF. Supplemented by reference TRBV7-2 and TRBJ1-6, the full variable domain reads GAGVSQSPSNKVTEKGKDVELRCDPISGHTALYWYRQSLGQGLEFLIYFQGNSAPDKSGLPSDRFSAERTGGSVSTLTIQRTQQEDSAVYLCASSSNNSPLHFGNGTRLTVT.

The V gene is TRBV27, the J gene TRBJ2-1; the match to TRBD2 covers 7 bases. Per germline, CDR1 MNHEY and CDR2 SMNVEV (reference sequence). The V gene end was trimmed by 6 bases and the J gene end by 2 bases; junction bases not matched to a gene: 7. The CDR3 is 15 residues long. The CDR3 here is CASRVLSGAYNEQFF. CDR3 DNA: TGTGCCAGCAGGGTCCTGAGCGGGGCCTACAATGAGCAGTTCTTC.

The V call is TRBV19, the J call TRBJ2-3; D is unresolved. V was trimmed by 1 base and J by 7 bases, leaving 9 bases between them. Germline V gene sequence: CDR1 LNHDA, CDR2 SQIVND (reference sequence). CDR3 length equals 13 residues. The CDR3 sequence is CASSIASTNTQYF. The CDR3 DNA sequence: TGTGCCAGTAGTATAGCGTCCACCAATACGCAGTATTTT.

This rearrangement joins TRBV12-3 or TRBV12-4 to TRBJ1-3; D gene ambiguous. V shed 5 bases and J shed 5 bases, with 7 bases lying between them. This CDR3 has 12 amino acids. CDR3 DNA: TGTGCCAGCAGTACGAGGAGAAACACCATATATTTT. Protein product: CASSTRRNTIYF.

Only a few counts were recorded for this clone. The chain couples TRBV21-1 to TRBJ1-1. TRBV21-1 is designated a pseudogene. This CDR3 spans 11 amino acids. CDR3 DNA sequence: TGTGCCAGCCAGGAGATCCCTGAAGCTTTCTTT. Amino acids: CASQEIPEAFF.